Reported below is one T cell receptor (beta chain). When sampled, the donors appeared nominally healthy, though they likely had unrecorded immune exposures. The sample belongs to a study of cytomegalovirus exposure and HLA in healthy donors. Vbeta (60) and Jbeta (13) primers were used in the PCR. Clones were read by immunoSEQ multiplex PCR, and TCRdb kept only the in-frame ones, dropping some. The sample holds more than 60,000 clones; about three quarters are singletons and the top ten take over 2.5%. J lost 6 bases, V lost 1 base, and 2 bases had no gene match. Germline CDR1 SGHTA, CDR2 FQGTGA. CDR3 length: 14 residues.

The V gene is TRBV7-3, the J gene TRBJ2-1; the match to TRBD2 covers 8 bases. Sample: PBMCs. This TCR came from a man aged 18 to 29 in good health and CMV-seronegative. CDR3 DNA sequence: TGTGCCAGCAGCTTAAACGCGGGGGGCAATGAGCAGTTCTTC. Amino acids: CASSLNAGGNEQFF.